The 19 T cell receptor beta chains below all came from one sample that was sequenced in a study of brain T cells in children with intractable seizures. Profiled with immunoSEQ multiplex PCR; TCRdb holds only in-frame clones, not every one. This table holds roughly 120,000 clones, roughly 94% found once. Sequenced here: peripheral blood, sampled at surgery. These receptor sequences come from a boy younger than two with hemimegalencephaly and intractable seizures.

In regard to this clone: The sample carries other DNA sequences with the same CDR3. This sequence joins TRBV6-5 and TRBJ2-7; the D is unclear. The germline V gene encodes CDR1 MNHEY and CDR2 SVGAGI. The CDR3 sequence is 11 residues long. The V end lost 3 bases, the J end lost 6 bases, and 6 bases lay between the germline ends. CDR3 region: CASSYRREQYF. CDR3 sequence (DNA): TGTGCCAGCAGTTATAGGCGCGAGCAGTACTTC.

For this clone: The junction differs from germline at one of its ends, possibly a read error. The chain combines TRBV30 with TRBJ2-6; D assignment may be TRBD1 or TRBD2 (5 bases each). Germline values: CDR1 GTSNPN, CDR2 SVGIG (reference sequence). CDR3 length: 13 residues. CDR3 protein: CGIGQGGANVLTF. The CDR3 DNA reads TGCGGGATTGGGCAGGGTGGGGCCAACGTCCTGACTTTC.

This chain uses TRBV4-1 with TRBJ1-3; D unresolved. CDR3 length equals 15 residues. Germline V gene sequence: CDR1 MGHRA, CDR2 YSYEKL. Trimming took off 2 bases at V and 7 bases at J, with 15 bases between the two ends. CDR3 amino acids: CASSQPRLLGNTIYF. In nucleotides, the CDR3 is TGCGCCAGCAGCCAACCTCGGCTCCTGGGGAACACCATATATTTT.

The chain is built from TRBV7-2 and TRBJ2-2; 8 nucleotides align to TRBD1. CDR1 SGHTA and CDR2 FQGNSA come from the germline V gene. Germline trimming cut 5 bases from V and 6 bases from J; bases unmatched to any gene: 5. This CDR3 has 14 amino acids. The CDR3 region has the DNA TGTGCCAGCAGCCAGCAGGGGGCGGCCGGGGAGCTGTTTTTT. This encodes CASSQQGAAGELFF.

The rearrangement uses TRBV28 and TRBJ2-5; weak D call: TRBD1 (6 bases). CDR1 MDHEN and CDR2 SYDVKM come from the germline V gene. CDR3 length: 11 residues. With 5 bases removed from V and 5 bases from J, the gap between germline ends came to 6 bases. The CDR3 reads CASSDRETQYF. CDR3 coding DNA: TGTGCCAGCAGTGACAGGGAGACCCAGTACTTC.

This clone appeared once. This rearrangement joins TRBV4-1 to TRBJ1-3; 7 bases align to TRBD1. V lost 3 bases to trimming and J lost 0 bases; unmatched junction nucleotides: 14. The germline V gene has CDR1 MGHRA and CDR2 YSYEKL. The CDR3 is 19 amino acids. Written as DNA, the CDR3 is TGCGCCAGCAGCCACTACAGTGCGGGACAGCCATCCTCTGGAAACACCATATATTTT. Protein sequence: CASSHYSAGQPSSGNTIYF.

The V gene is TRBV5-5, the J gene TRBJ2-5; D unclear. The germline CDR1 and CDR2 sequences are SGHKS and YYEKEE (reference sequence). The CDR3 is made up of 15 amino acids. V was trimmed by 0 bases and J by 2 bases, leaving 11 bases between them. The CDR3 nucleotides are TGTGCCAGCAGCTTGGAATTCGCCAGGCAAGAGACCCAGTACTTC. Translation: CASSLEFARQETQYF.

The rearrangement joins TRBV6-5 to TRBJ1-6, with D possibly being TRBD1 (5 bases). The germline CDR1 and CDR2 sequences are MNHEY and SVGAGI. The CDR3 contains 16 residues. Trimming left V 0 bases short and J 7 bases short, with 13 bases between. The CDR3 DNA sequence: TGTGCCAGCAGTTACTCGGGGCCAGGCCCCAATTCACCCCTCCACTTT. Its protein product is CASSYSGPGPNSPLHF.

In its sample, this clone was seen once. This chain links TRBV6-5 with TRBJ2-1, with D unresolved. CDR3 length equals 11 residues. Germline V gene data show CDR1 as MNHEY and CDR2 as SVGAGI. V was shortened by 6 bases and J by 4 bases, with 4 bases between the two germline ends. This CDR3 is CASSLYNEQFF. Written as DNA, the CDR3 is TGTGCCAGCAGCCTGTACAATGAGCAGTTCTTC.

This clone has a handful of counts. The rearrangement links TRBV10-3 to TRBJ1-2; D call uncertain. V gave up 0 bases and J gave up 11 bases, with 10 bases separating them. The germline V gene has CDR1 ENHRY and CDR2 SYGVKD. This CDR3 spans 12 amino acids. CDR3 region: CAISESGGRYTF. The CDR3 coding sequence is TGTGCCATCAGTGAGTCGGGAGGTCGGTACACCTTC.

The rearrangement joins TRBV6-1 to TRBJ2-1; 11 bases are a match to TRBD2. V lost 3 bases to trimming and J lost 4 bases; unmatched junction nucleotides: 2. The CDR3 extends over 15 amino acids. CDR1 and CDR2 (germline): MNHNS, SASEGT. CDR3 nucleotide sequence: TGTGCCAGCAGTGACGGGACTAGCGGTTACAATGAGCAGTTCTTC. Its protein product is CASSDGTSGYNEQFF.

The chain recombines TRBV4-3 with TRBJ2-3; TRBD2 agrees at 10 bases. This CDR3 comprises 20 residues. V dropped 0 bases and J dropped 4; count of bases not matched to a gene: 16. Per the germline V gene, CDR1 is LGHNA and CDR2 is YSLEER. The CDR3 here is CASSQDIGLAGVWGPDTQYF. CDR3 nucleotide sequence: TGCGCCAGCAGCCAAGATATTGGTCTAGCGGGAGTTTGGGGCCCAGATACGCAGTATTTT.

V is TRBV27 and J is TRBJ2-7; no clear D gene. Germline CDR1 MNHEY, CDR2 SMNVEV (reference sequence). V lost 2 bases to trimming and J lost 0 bases, with 11 bases between them. The CDR3 covers 15 residues. Written as DNA, the CDR3 is TGTGCCAGCAGTTTAGACCGGTTAGGCTCCTACGAGCAGTACTTC. Residues: CASSLDRLGSYEQYF.

This chain connects TRBV19 to TRBJ1-1; D is possibly TRBD1 (5 bases). Looked up from germline, CDR1 is LNHDA and CDR2 is SQIVND (reference sequence). The CDR3 is made up of 16 amino acids. Trimming stripped 7 bases from V and 3 bases from J, with 21 bases between. Here the CDR3 DNA reads TGTGCCAGTATGCCCCGGGTAGGGGTAAAGGACACTGAAGCTTTCTTT. Its translation is CASMPRVGVKDTEAFF. The full variable domain, completed using reference TRBV19 and TRBJ1-1, is DGGITQSPKYLFRKEGQNVTLSCEQNLNHDAMYWYRQDPGQGLRLIYYSQIVNDFQKGDIAEGYSVSREKKESFPLTVTSAQKNPTAFYLCASMPRVGVKDTEAFFGQGTRLTVV.

CDR3 coding DNA: TGTGCCAGCAGCCCCAAGGGGGGCGGACTTCACGAGCAGTACTTC. This encodes CASSPKGGGLHEQYF. The rearrangement uses TRBV7-9 and TRBJ2-7; D assignment may be TRBD1 or TRBD2 (6 bases each). Trimming removed 5 bases at V and 5 bases at J, with 19 bases between. The germline V gene encodes CDR1 SEHNR and CDR2 FQNEAQ (reference sequence). The CDR3 sequence is 15 residues long. The full variable domain, with the rest looked up from reference TRBV7-9 and TRBJ2-7, is DTGVSQNPRHKITKRGQNVTFRCDPISEHNRLYWYRQTLGQGPEFLTYFQNEAQLEKSRLLSDRFSAERPKGSFSTLEIQRTEQGDSAMYLCASSPKGGGLHEQYFGPGTRLTVT.

This chain links TRBV7-2 with TRBJ2-7; 8 bases agree with TRBD1. The CDR3 is 14 residues long. Germline loops: CDR1 SGHTA, CDR2 FQGNSA. V trimming: 3 bases; J trimming: 6 bases; junction bases outside the gene matches: 7. The chain's CDR3 is CASSLGQGAFEQYF. The CDR3 nucleotides read TGTGCCAGCAGCTTGGGTCAGGGGGCCTTCGAGCAGTACTTC.

This chain joins TRBV6-6 and TRBJ2-1; D is perhaps TRBD1 or TRBD2 (5 bases each). The V and J ends lost 1 base and 4 bases respectively, with 14 bases between them. The germline V gene has CDR1 MNHNY and CDR2 SVGAGI (reference sequence). The CDR3 has 16 amino acids. DNA for the CDR3: TGTGCCAGCAGTTACTTGGGGACGATCCATTACAATGAGCAGTTCTTC. It yields the protein CASSYLGTIHYNEQFF.

The chain joins TRBV5-1 to TRBJ2-1; TRBD1 is a possible D gene (5 bases). The CDR3 runs to 15 residues. From germline, CDR1 is SGHRS and CDR2 YFSETQ. Trimming removed 0 bases at V and 2 bases at J, with 9 bases between. The CDR3 DNA sequence: TGCGCCAGCAGCTTGGGAGCCAGGGCCTACAATGAGCAGTTCTTC. It encodes CASSLGARAYNEQFF. The full variable domain, its missing parts supplied by reference TRBV5-1 and TRBJ2-1, is KAGVTQTPRYLIKTRGQQVTLSCSPISGHRSVSWYQQTPGQGLQFLFEYFSETQRNKGNFPGRFSGRQFSNSRSEMNVSTLELGDSALYLCASSLGARAYNEQFFGPGTRLTVL.

CDR3 coding DNA: TGTGCCACCAGCAGAGCTCCCCTAGGTGAGCAGTTCTTC. It yields the protein CATSRAPLGEQFF. The rearrangement joins TRBV15 to TRBJ2-1; D is unresolved. Deletions cut 1 base from V and 9 bases from J, with 10 bases between. The CDR3 has 13 residues. Germline V CDR1 and CDR2: LNHNV, YYDKDF (reference sequence).